The 13 T cell receptor beta chains listed next were all sequenced from one sample in a study of radiation and T cells in renal cell carcinoma. The time point: baseline pretreatment blood. Described treatment: 15 Gy SBRT to primary tumor, nephrectomy 4 weeks later. Here immunoSEQ multiplex PCR was the method, and the copy in TCRdb shows in-frame clones only, minus some. The table shows approximately 150,000 clones, with about 85% occurring only once. Sequences were derived from blood, sampled from a patient whose treatment included radiotherapy and nephrectomy. These receptor sequences come from a woman between 65 and 79 years old with renal cell carcinoma.

The genes are TRBV5-1 and TRBJ2-6, with D possibly matching TRBD2 (6 bases). This CDR3 has 15 residues. Germline V gives CDR1 SGHRS, CDR2 YFSETQ. Trimming left V 4 bases short and J 4 bases short, with 12 bases between. The CDR3 loop is CASSPTSSGANVLTF. The CDR3 nucleotides are TGCGCCAGCAGCCCAACTAGCTCAGGGGCCAACGTCCTGACTTTC.

CDR3: CASSTRVQETQYF. Here the CDR3 DNA reads TGTGCCAGCAGTACTAGGGTCCAAGAGACCCAGTACTTC. The chain employs TRBV2 and TRBJ2-5; TRBD2 is a possible D gene (5 bases). V gave up 5 bases and J gave up 1 base, with 8 bases separating them. CDR3 length: 13 amino acids. CDR1 is SNHLY, CDR2 FYNNEI, per germline.

The V call is TRBV25-1, the J call TRBJ1-1; D unresolved. The V end lost 1 base, the J end lost 1 base, and 10 bases lay between the germline ends. The germline V gene encodes CDR1 MGHDK and CDR2 SYGVNS. The CDR3 is 15 amino acids. As DNA, the CDR3 is TGTGCCAGCAGTGAATCTCCAGGCTGGAACACTGAAGCTTTCTTT. Translating it yields CASSESPGWNTEAFF.

The rearrangement links TRBV29-1 to TRBJ1-6; D remains ambiguous. The CDR3 has 14 amino acids. V was shortened by 4 bases and J by 8 bases, with 15 bases between the two germline ends. CDR1 is SQVTM, CDR2 ANQGSEA, per germline. In DNA form, the CDR3 reads TGCAGCGTTGCAGCCGGGGTCGGGGATTCACCCCTCCACTTT. Its protein product is CSVAAGVGDSPLHF.

V is TRBV19 and J is TRBJ1-3; D unresolved. The CDR3 has 12 residues. V was clipped by 0 bases and J by 7 bases, with 4 bases between them. Per the germline V gene, CDR1 is LNHDA and CDR2 is SQIVND (reference sequence). DNA for the CDR3: TGTGCCAGTAGTATAGAGGGGAACACCATATATTTT. Amino acid sequence: CASSIEGNTIYF.

J is TRBJ2-2 and V is TRBV7-2; 7 positions agree with TRBD2. The V gene end was trimmed by 5 bases and the J gene end by 4 bases; junction bases not matched to a gene: 10. The V gene's germline CDR1 is SGHTA and CDR2 FQGNSA. CDR3 size: 16 residues. The chain's CDR3 is CASSDRRGVFTGELFF. CDR3 bases: TGTGCCAGCAGCGACCGACGGGGGGTATTCACCGGGGAGCTGTTTTTT.

The rearrangement joins TRBV6-5 to TRBJ2-1, with 12 nucleotides matching TRBD2. Germline CDR1 reads MNHEY; CDR2 reads SVGAGI. This CDR3 contains 15 residues. Trimming took 6 bases from V and 4 from J; bases not matched to a gene: 4. The CDR3 nucleotides are TGTGCCAGCAGGCTAGCGGGGGGGATTTACAATGAGCAGTTCTTC. This encodes CASRLAGGIYNEQFF.

The chain carries TRBV7-9 and TRBJ2-6; TRBD1 agrees at 9 bases. CDR1 SEHNR and CDR2 FQNEAQ come from the germline V gene (reference sequence). V gave up 5 bases and J gave up 1 base; unmatched junction bases: 6. The CDR3 loop spans 17 amino acids. The CDR3 protein is CASSLGTGKSGANVLTF. CDR3 DNA sequence: TGTGCCAGCAGCCTGGGGACAGGGAAGTCTGGGGCCAACGTCCTGACTTTC.

The chain combines TRBV11-3 with TRBJ2-7; D unclear. CDR3 length equals 13 residues. Trimming cost V 0 bases and J 7 bases, with 10 bases left between them. Per the germline V gene, CDR1 is SGHNT and CDR2 is YENEEA. CDR3 sequence: CASSLEALAEQYF. The CDR3 nucleotides read TGTGCCAGCAGCTTAGAAGCGTTGGCAGAGCAGTACTTC.

Here the CDR3 reads CAWSDSQLAYGYTF. CDR3 sequence (DNA): TGTGCCTGGAGCGACTCACAGCTAGCCTATGGCTACACCTTC. The J gene is TRBJ1-2, the V gene TRBV30; D uncertain. This CDR3 has 14 amino acids. Trimming took 3 bases from V and 4 from J, leaving 15 bases between them. The germline V gene encodes CDR1 GTSNPN and CDR2 SVGIG (reference sequence).

The chain is built from TRBV5-4 and TRBJ2-5; 10 bases are shared with TRBD2. The CDR3 runs 16 residues. Germline lookup yields CDR1 SGHNT and CDR2 YYREEE (reference sequence). V was clipped by 0 bases and J by 4 bases; unmatched bases: 6. CDR3 sequence (DNA): TGTGCCAGCAGCTTGGTTAGCGGGGGGATGCGAGAGACCCAGTACTTC. It specifies CASSLVSGGMRETQYF.

CDR3 coding DNA: TGTGCCAGTATTCCCCGGGACAGGGGGGCCGGGGAGCTGTTTTTT. Translated, it gives CASIPRDRGAGELFF. The chain is built from TRBV19 and TRBJ2-2; 11 bases are a match to TRBD1. V shed 7 bases, J shed 6 bases, and the junction held 7 bases outside the gene matches. The CDR3 has 15 amino acids. Per the germline V gene, CDR1 is LNHDA and CDR2 is SQIVND (reference sequence).

The chain joins TRBV9 to TRBJ1-2; tentatively, D is TRBD1 (6 bases). The germline V gene has CDR1 SGDLS and CDR2 YYNGEE. V was cut by 0 bases and J by 7 bases, with 10 bases left in between. The CDR3 has 13 amino acids. CDR3 sequence reads: CASSVVGGGGYTF. The CDR3 bases are TGTGCCAGCAGCGTAGTAGGGGGAGGTGGCTACACCTTC.